The 20 T cell receptor beta chains below were found in one sample sequenced in a study of T cell repertoires in cytomegalovirus infection. MiXCR was run by TCRdb on the reads, yielding one entry per CDR3 protein. The table has about 900,000 distinct CDR3 sequences, more than 25% seen once. Antigens of these TCRs are unknown. The sample here was cultured CD8+ T cells from PBMCs, taken from culture after CMV antigen stimulation. All receptors come from a human donor in good health (CMV status not recorded). Some clones in this sample may be carry-over from other donors' samples.

There are a few counts of this clonotype. V is TRBV5-6 and J is TRBJ1-6, with D unclear. V gave up 0 bases and J gave up 4 bases, with 14 bases separating them. There are 17 residues in the CDR3. Germline-derived CDR1 and CDR2 are SGHDT and YYEEEE. The CDR3 coding sequence is TGTGCCAGCAGCTTGGGAGGAGAGACCCTGTATAATTCACCCCTCCACTTT. Protein product: CASSLGGETLYNSPLHF.

The chain carries TRBV6-6 and TRBJ1-5, with TRBD1 matching 10 bases. Germline CDR1 reads MNHNY; CDR2 reads SVGAGI (reference sequence). V lost 5 bases and J lost 5; bases outside the gene matches: 3. CDR3 size: 14 residues. The CDR3 sequence is CASSDRGPHQPQHF. CDR3 nucleotides: TGTGCCAGCAGTGACAGGGGGCCACATCAGCCCCAGCATTTT.

The chain has TRBV7-6 and TRBJ2-3, with D possibly called TRBD1 or TRBD2 (6 bases each). CDR3 length equals 19 residues. In germline, CDR1 is SGHVS, CDR2 FNYEAQ. Trimming removed 2 bases at V and 4 bases at J, with 25 bases between. CDR3 residues: CASSLLAGGGVGIADTQYF. For the CDR3, the DNA is TGTGCCAGCAGCTTATTAGCCGGGGGCGGGGTGGGCATCGCAGATACGCAGTATTTT.

The chain couples TRBV7-9 to TRBJ1-1; D remains ambiguous. Germline V gene data show CDR1 as SEHNR and CDR2 as FQNEAQ (reference sequence). V was pared by 7 bases and J by 3 bases, with 9 bases between. The CDR3 covers 12 residues. The CDR3 nucleotides are TGTGCCAGCATCCGGGCGTACACTGAAGCTTTCTTT. Translated, it gives CASIRAYTEAFF. Filled out from reference TRBV7-9 and TRBJ1-1, the complete variable domain reads DTGVSQNPRHKITKRGQNVTFRCDPISEHNRLYWYRQTLGQGPEFLTYFQNEAQLEKSRLLSDRFSAERPKGSFSTLEIQRTEQGDSAMYLCASIRAYTEAFFGQGTRLTVV.

This clonotype was seen many times. CDR3 amino acids: CASSPKGPTGTDTQYF. The CDR3 coding sequence is TGTGCCAGCAGCCCTAAGGGCCCGACAGGGACAGATACGCAGTATTTT. The rearrangement links TRBV7-9 to TRBJ2-3, with 7 bases that match TRBD1. V lost 5 bases to trimming and J lost 3 bases; unmatched junction nucleotides: 11. This CDR3 has 16 amino acids. Germline loops: CDR1 SEHNR, CDR2 FQNEAQ (reference sequence).

This clonotype turned up a few times. The rearrangement links TRBV5-1 to TRBJ2-7; 16 bases align to TRBD2. Per the germline V gene, CDR1 is SGHRS and CDR2 is YFSETQ. Trimming at V came to 3 bases and at J to 2 bases, leaving 2 bases not matched to a gene. The CDR3 sequence is 16 residues long. The CDR3 reads CASSSGTSGGAYEQYV. The CDR3 DNA follows: TGCGCCAGCAGCTCGGGGACTAGCGGGGGGGCCTACGAGCAGTACGTC.

The chain recombines TRBV9 with TRBJ2-5, with 9 bases identical to TRBD1. The CDR3 totals 14 residues. The junction had 7 bases not matched to a gene; V was cut back by 5 bases and J by 5 bases. Germline V lookup: CDR1 SGDLS, CDR2 YYNGEE. The CDR3 DNA is TGTGCCAGCAGGGCCGGGACAGGGACGGAGACCCAGTACTTC. This translates into CASRAGTGTETQYF.

Only a few counts were recorded for this clonotype. The junction differs from germline at one of its ends, possibly a read error. This sequence joins TRBV6-1 and TRBJ1-5; a weak D match, TRBD1 (6 bases). The CDR3 covers 16 residues. The germline V gene encodes CDR1 MNHNS and CDR2 SASEGT. The CDR3 loop is CASSAAGVPLDQSQHF. Written as DNA, the CDR3 is TGTGCCAGCAGTGCCGCAGGGGTTCCCCTCGATCAGTCCCAGCATTTT.

This clonotype was seen just once. This rearrangement joins TRBV27 to TRBJ1-2; 7 nucleotides match TRBD1. Germline CDR1 and CDR2: MNHEY and SMNVEV (reference sequence). The CDR3 runs to 15 residues. V was clipped by 4 bases and J by 2 bases; unmatched bases: 7. The CDR3 spells CASSSGGGSNYGYTF. The CDR3 nucleotides read TGTGCCAGCAGTTCGGGAGGGGGCTCGAACTATGGCTACACCTTC.

The chain joins TRBV27 to TRBJ2-2; 7 nucleotides agree with TRBD2. V lost 6 bases and J lost 0; bases outside the gene matches: 4. The CDR3 extends over 15 amino acids. Germline V gives CDR1 MNHEY, CDR2 SMNVEV (reference sequence). CDR3 sequence: CASSHGTTNTGELFF. CDR3 DNA: TGTGCCAGCAGCCACGGGACTACGAACACCGGGGAGCTGTTTTTT.

This clonotype was found a few times. V gene TRBV27 combines with J gene TRBJ2-1; D is uncertain. V was cut by 3 bases and J by 9 bases, with 12 bases left in between. Germline V gene sequence: CDR1 MNHEY, CDR2 SMNVEV (reference sequence). The length of the CDR3 is 13 residues. The CDR3 DNA reads TGTGCCAGCAGTTTTGGCCACTTTGGTGAGCAGTTCTTC. Translation gives CASSFGHFGEQFF.

This clonotype occurred many times. This chain connects TRBV7-6 to TRBJ1-1, with D perhaps TRBD1 (6 bases). The CDR3 is 16 amino acids. Germline values: CDR1 SGHVS, CDR2 FNYEAQ. The ends were cut back, 5 bases at V and 0 bases at J, with 16 bases in the middle. The CDR3 spells CASSTGTPYMNTEAFF. CDR3 nucleotide sequence: TGTGCCAGCAGCACCGGGACACCGTACATGAACACTGAAGCTTTCTTT.

The V call is TRBV12-3 or TRBV12-4, the J call TRBJ2-5; TRBD2 agrees at 7 bases. The junction had 5 bases not matched to a gene; V was cut back by 5 bases and J by 2 bases. The CDR3 runs 14 residues. CDR3 amino acids: CASSPGGKQETQYF. In nucleotides, the CDR3 is TGTGCCAGCAGTCCCGGGGGGAAACAAGAGACCCAGTACTTC.

The chain combines TRBV6-2 or TRBV6-3 with TRBJ1-5; no firm D call. CDR1 and CDR2 from the germline V gene are MNHEY and SVGEGT. Between the trimmed V and J ends, which lost 7 bases and 3 bases, there was a span of 13 bases. The CDR3 covers 14 residues. The CDR3 DNA is TGTGCCAGCATAGCGGCAGGTCACAATCAGCCCCAGCATTTT. Its translation is CASIAAGHNQPQHF.

V gene TRBV27 combines with J gene TRBJ1-2; D might be TRBD1 (5 bases). The CDR3 contains 15 residues. Germline loops: CDR1 MNHEY, CDR2 SMNVEV (reference sequence). Trimming removed 2 bases at V and 0 bases at J, with 10 bases between. Here the CDR3 DNA reads TGTGCCAGCAGTTTAGACAGCCGTGCTAACTATGGCTACACCTTC. It encodes CASSLDSRANYGYTF.

This chain connects TRBV6-4 to TRBJ2-5, with D possibly being TRBD2 (6 bases). Trimming took 3 bases from V and 5 from J, leaving 10 bases between them. The length of the CDR3 is 13 residues. From germline, CDR1 is MRHNA and CDR2 SNTAGT. CDR3 in amino acids: CASSDRSGETQYF. The CDR3, as DNA: TGTGCCAGCAGTGATAGGAGCGGGGAGACCCAGTACTTC.

This clonotype has more than one count but fewer than ten. J is TRBJ1-2 and V is TRBV7-6; 9 nucleotides line up with TRBD1. From germline, CDR1 is SGHVS and CDR2 FNYEAQ. This CDR3 is built from 16 residues. With V trimmed by 4 bases and J by 0 bases, 6 bases remained unmatched. CDR3 amino acids: CASSSRDRVANYGYTF. For the CDR3, the DNA is TGTGCCAGCAGCTCCCGGGACAGGGTTGCTAACTATGGCTACACCTTC.

The J gene is TRBJ1-1, the V gene TRBV5-1, with TRBD1 identical over 10 bases. The CDR3 consists of 17 residues. The junction had 12 bases not matched to a gene; V was cut back by 7 bases and J by 0 bases. Germline V gene lookup returns CDR1 SGHRS and CDR2 YFSETQ. CDR3 coding DNA: TGCGCCAGCGGACCAACCGGGACAGGGGCTATGAACACTGAAGCTTTCTTT. Its translation: CASGPTGTGAMNTEAFF. The variable domain in full, with the rest retrieved from reference TRBV5-1 and TRBJ1-1, is KAGVTQTPRYLIKTRGQQVTLSCSPISGHRSVSWYQQTPGQGLQFLFEYFSETQRNKGNFPGRFSGRQFSNSRSEMNVSTLELGDSALYLCASGPTGTGAMNTEAFFGQGTRLTVV.

This clonotype was recorded at least ten times. The rearrangement joins TRBV7-8 to TRBJ1-5; D gene uncertain. The CDR3 is made up of 14 amino acids. Germline CDR1 reads SGHVS; CDR2 reads FQNEAQ. Trimming took 1 base from V and 6 from J, leaving 10 bases between them. In DNA form, the CDR3 reads TGTGCCAGCAGCTTAGGATCCGTAAGTCAGCCCCAGCATTTT. This translates into CASSLGSVSQPQHF.

This clonotype was seen repeatedly, ten times or more. V and J are TRBV6-1 and TRBJ1-2; 7 nucleotides match TRBD1. Germline V CDR1 and CDR2: MNHNS, SASEGT. The CDR3 sequence is 16 residues long. The V and J ends lost 0 bases and 4 bases, in that order; junction bases with no gene match: 8. The CDR3 reads CASSEALRAGGYGYTF. DNA for the CDR3: TGTGCCAGCAGTGAAGCGCTAAGGGCAGGGGGCTATGGCTACACCTTC.